This TCR beta chain came from a study of cytomegalovirus exposure and HLA in healthy donors. About the research overall: Around 77 million unique TCRs from HLA-typed donors made up an early data release. General study results and limits: A later look showed TCR association rates differing by HLA locus, highest for DRB1 and lowest for HLA-C. Generally TCR sequences proved uncommon, though certain public TCRs appeared in numerous donors.

Vbeta (60) and Jbeta (13) primers were used in the PCR. Sequenced by immunoSEQ multiplex PCR; TCRdb stores in-frame clones only, minus some. The sample comprises some 120,000 clones, roughly 80% of which are singletons, and 1.2% rests with the top ten. Turning to this clone: What it binds is unknown.

CDR1 and CDR2 from the germline V gene are SGHAT and FQNNGV. This CDR3 spans 15 amino acids. V gave up 5 bases and J gave up 4 bases; unmatched junction bases: 7. The sequence was collected from a female donor in good health and CMV-seronegative. The chain joins TRBV11-2 to TRBJ1-4, with 7 bases fitting TRBD1. Source material: PBMCs. In DNA form, the CDR3 reads TGTGCCAGCAGCAAAACACAGGGGCTTAATGAAAAACTGTTTTTT. Translated: CASSKTQGLNEKLFF.